The source of this TCR beta chain is a study of tissue T cells after allogeneic stem cell transplantation. Study results and caveats: Tissue-detected TCR repertoire was only partly captured by blood and spleen T cells.

A note on this clone: Its cognate antigen is unknown. Gene names follow the mouse nomenclature. The read halts 1 residue ahead of the CDR3 end, with the missing end drawn from the germline J gene.

As for time point: mouse harvest day 14 after allogeneic transplant. Mouse grafts combined 10^7 T-cell-depleted bone marrow cells with 10^6 splenic CD5+ T cells. This mouse GVHD model was MHC-mismatched B6 to BALB/c, profiled day 7 or 14. Sequencing of TCRbeta CDR3 at survey depth gave sequences and template counts. The assay was immunoSEQ multiplex PCR, and TCRdb's table has in-frame clones only and misses some. Here the sample spans about 4,100 clones, more than 45% being singletons. There are 14 residues in the CDR3. Germline assignment: CDR1 SGHSN and CDR2 HYEKVE. The germline V and J ends were trimmed by 5 bases and 0 bases, with 9 bases remaining between them.

The sequence was obtained from a female BALB/c mouse given C57BL/6 T cells with graft-versus-host disease after an allogeneic hematopoietic cell transplant. The chain has TRBV12-1 and TRBJ1-4; perhaps TRBD1 as D (5 bases). The sequencing sample was made of lymph node tissue. CDR3 DNA (partial): TGTGCCAGCTTCCTGGGGCTTTCCAACGAAAGATTATTT. This codes for CASFLGLSNERLF. The whole CDR3 is CASFLGLSNERLFF.